The 5 T cell receptor beta chains below were found in one sample sequenced in a study of cytomegalovirus exposure and HLA in healthy donors. 60 Vbeta and 13 Jbeta primers were used in PCR. Sequencing was performed with immunoSEQ multiplex PCR; in TCRdb, only in-frame clones are kept and a portion is missing. In the table there are 130,000 to 150,000 clones, about three quarters of which are singletons. The material sequenced was PBMCs. The origin of the receptors is a man younger than 30 in good health and CMV-seronegative.

This chain joins TRBV10-3 and TRBJ2-1, with 8 bases identical to TRBD1. This CDR3 has 15 amino acids. V gave up 0 bases and J gave up 2 bases; unmatched junction bases: 0. Per germline, CDR1 ENHRY and CDR2 SYGVKD. The chain's CDR3 is CAISESTGAYNEQFF. The CDR3 region has the DNA TGTGCCATCAGTGAGTCGACAGGGGCCTACAATGAGCAGTTCTTC.

The CDR3 region is CASSIEGANQPQHF. The CDR3 coding sequence is TGTGCCAGTAGTATAGAGGGGGCTAATCAGCCCCAGCATTTT. The chain uses TRBV19 and TRBJ1-5; D is possibly TRBD1 (6 bases). CDR3 length: 14 amino acids. The V end was cut by 0 bases, the J end by 4 bases, with 7 bases between. The V gene's germline CDR1 is LNHDA and CDR2 SQIVND (reference sequence).

The chain uses TRBV5-1 and TRBJ1-1, with TRBD1 matching 7 bases. The CDR3 has 15 residues. J gave up 3 bases and V 4 bases, and 9 bases lay outside the gene matches. Germline V gives CDR1 SGHRS, CDR2 YFSETQ. As DNA, the CDR3 is TGCGCCAGCAGCCGACAGGGACACAGGGACACTGAAGCTTTCTTT. Amino acid sequence: CASSRQGHRDTEAFF.

This chain joins TRBV19 and TRBJ1-2; TRBD1 matches at 7 bases. The CDR3 sequence is 14 residues long. Per the germline V gene, CDR1 is LNHDA and CDR2 is SQIVND (reference sequence). J lost 3 bases, V lost 3 bases, and 4 bases had no gene match. The CDR3 region is CASSIPGGDYGYTF. The CDR3 DNA is TGTGCCAGTAGTATCCCAGGGGGAGACTATGGCTACACCTTC.

This clone appeared a few times. The gene calls are TRBV2 and TRBJ1-1; D possibly corresponds to TRBD1 (6 bases). Germline CDR1 reads SNHLY; CDR2 reads FYNNEI. The CDR3 contains 15 residues. V lost 6 bases and J 1 base, leaving 15 bases between the germline ends. The CDR3 protein is CASRAERGSNTEAFF. In DNA form, the CDR3 reads TGTGCCAGCAGGGCCGAGAGGGGGTCGAACACTGAAGCTTTCTTT.